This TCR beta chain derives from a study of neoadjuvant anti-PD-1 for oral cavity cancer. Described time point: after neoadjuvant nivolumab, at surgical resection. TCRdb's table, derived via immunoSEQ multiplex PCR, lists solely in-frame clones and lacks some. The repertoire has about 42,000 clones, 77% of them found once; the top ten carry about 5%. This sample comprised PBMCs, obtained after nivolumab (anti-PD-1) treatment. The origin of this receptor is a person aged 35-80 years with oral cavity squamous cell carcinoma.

CDR3 loop: CASSETGANGNTIYF. In DNA form, the CDR3 reads TGCGCCAGCAGTGAGACGGGGGCTAATGGAAACACCATATATTTT. This chain connects TRBV10-2 to TRBJ1-3, with TRBD1 as a possible D gene (6 bases). Germline loops: CDR1 WSHSY, CDR2 SAAADI. CDR3 length: 15 amino acids. V shed 2 bases and J shed 3 bases, with 11 bases lying between them.